This T cell receptor beta chain is from a study of sequential checkpoint blockade in melanoma. The method was immunoSEQ multiplex PCR; TCRdb's version includes in-frame clones alone and lacks a portion of them. The table lists 2,000 to 2,500 clones, roughly 57% of them singletons. Treatment in this sample: randomized to nivolumab then ipilimumab (arm A) or the reverse (arm B). Patients had received no earlier DNA-damaging chemotherapy. Points on this clone: Other DNA sequences in the same sample also yield this CDR3.

This material consisted of CD8+ T cells sorted from blood (inferred from file names), taken from a patient given nivolumab and ipilimumab in sequence. This clonotype was obtained from a human patient with melanoma. Some clones in this sample may be carry-over from other donors' samples.

CDR3 nucleotides: TGCGCCAGCAGCCCCGGGACAGGAGAAGGCTACGAGCAGTACTTC. Residues: CASSPGTGEGYEQYF. V and J are TRBV5-2 and TRBJ2-7; the tabulated D call, TRBD1, remains unverified against the DNA. TRBV5-2 is reported as a pseudogene. The CDR3 totals 15 residues.